Listed below are T cell receptor beta chains from one sample, sequenced in a study of T cell changes during pregnancy in multiple sclerosis. The protocol was immunoSEQ multiplex PCR, while the TCRdb copy is restricted to in-frame clones and leaves out a portion. Among 40,000 to 45,000 clones listed, 80% to 90% were seen once. Source: CD4+ T cells from peripheral blood mononuclear cells, taken in the first trimester of pregnancy. The receptors were gathered from a female donor with multiple sclerosis, enrolled in a pregnancy study. The CDR3 runs from the conserved cysteine through the conserved F or W. Fields, in order: CDR3 length, J gene, V gene, D gene, clone size, CDR3 DNA, CDR3 protein. D genes are given only for firm matches. Where a row states a size, it is once, few, many or the class of an expanded clone; other rows omit it.

length: 14
J: TRBJ1-2
V: TRBV11-2
D: NA
size: NA
DNA: TGTGCCAGCAGCTTTAGTAGGGGGTACTATGGCTACACCTTC
CDR3: CASSFSRGYYGYTF

length: 14
J: TRBJ2-2
V: TRBV6-5
D: NA
size: NA
DNA: TGTGCCAGCAGTTTTCAGGGTAACACCGGGGAGCTGTTTTTT
CDR3: CASSFQGNTGELFF

length: 16
J: TRBJ2-3
V: TRBV7-2
D: TRBD2
size: NA
DNA: TGTGCCAGCAGCCGAAGACTAGCGGGAGGCACAGATACGCAGTATTTT
CDR3: CASSRRLAGGTDTQYF

length: 17
J: TRBJ2-1
V: TRBV19
D: TRBD2
size: once
DNA: TGTGCCAGTAGTATAGAGGGAGGGGCCCGGAAGTTAAATGAGCAGTTCTTC
CDR3: CASSIEGGARKLNEQFF

length: 16
J: TRBJ2-3
V: TRBV5-1
D: NA
size: once
DNA: TGCGCCAGCAGCTTGGGGAACAGCCGCAGCACAGATACGCAGTATTTT
CDR3: CASSLGNSRSTDTQYF

length: 13
J: TRBJ2-7
V: TRBV7-9
D: NA
size: few
DNA: TGTGCCAGCAGCTTAGACAGGTTCGACGAGCAGTACTTC
CDR3: CASSLDRFDEQYF

length: 15
J: TRBJ1-2
V: TRBV6-5
D: TRBD1
size: NA
DNA: TGTGCCAGCAGTTACACGTTGGGACAGATCTATGGCTACACCTTC
CDR3: CASSYTLGQIYGYTF

length: 15
J: TRBJ2-7
V: TRBV28
D: NA
size: NA
DNA: TGTGCCAGCACGCGCCCTACGGGACAAAACTACGAGCAGTACTTC
CDR3: CASTRPTGQNYEQYF

length: 15
J: TRBJ2-1
V: TRBV6-5
D: NA
size: NA
DNA: TGTGCCAGCAGATTTACTAGCTCTTCCTACAATGAGCAGTTCTTC
CDR3: CASRFTSSSYNEQFF

length: 15
J: TRBJ2-3
V: TRBV9
D: NA
size: NA
DNA: TGTGCCAGCAGCCCAAGCGAATCCGGGTGGAATACGCAGTATTTT
CDR3: CASSPSESGWNTQYF

length: 14
J: TRBJ1-4
V: TRBV5-1
D: NA
size: NA
DNA: TGCGCCAGCAGCCCTCAGGGTATTGGGGAAAAACTGTTTTTT
CDR3: CASSPQGIGEKLFF

length: 12
J: TRBJ1-4
V: TRBV6-5
D: TRBD1
size: NA
DNA: TGTGCCAGTCAGGGGGGCGGTGAAAAACTGTTTTTT
CDR3: CASQGGGEKLFF

length: 16
J: TRBJ2-3
V: TRBV5-1
D: NA
size: NA
DNA: TGCGCCAGCAACCCCATCGGGGGAGGAATCACAGATACGCAGTATTTT
CDR3: CASNPIGGGITDTQYF

length: 13
J: TRBJ2-3
V: TRBV19
D: NA
size: NA
DNA: TGTGCCAGTAGGTTGCGGGACACAGATACGCAGTATTTT
CDR3: CASRLRDTDTQYF

length: 16
J: TRBJ2-6
V: TRBV7-2
D: TRBD1
size: NA
DNA: TGTGCCAGCAGCTCAATGACAGGGAGAGGGGCCAACGTCCTGACTTTC
CDR3: CASSSMTGRGANVLTF

length: 15
J: TRBJ2-3
V: TRBV9
D: TRBD2
size: once
DNA: TGTGCCAGCAGCGTAGCGGGAGGTCTTACAGATACGCAGTATTTT
CDR3: CASSVAGGLTDTQYF

length: 17
J: TRBJ2-3
V: TRBV4-2
D: TRBD1
size: NA
DNA: TGTGCCAGCAGCCCCCCAGGCAGGGGGTTGAGCACAGATACGCAGTATTTT
CDR3: CASSPPGRGLSTDTQYF

length: 14
J: TRBJ2-5
V: TRBV7-9
D: TRBD1
size: NA
DNA: TGTGCCAGCAGCCTGACAGGGGGACAAGAGACCCAGTACTTC
CDR3: CASSLTGGQETQYF

length: 16
J: TRBJ2-6
V: TRBV19
D: TRBD1
size: NA
DNA: TGTGCCAGTCGGGACAGGGTTAACTCTGGGGCCAACGTCCTGACTTTC
CDR3: CASRDRVNSGANVLTF

length: 16
J: TRBJ2-7
V: TRBV5-1
D: TRBD1
size: NA
DNA: TGCGCCAGCAGCTTATCCTGGACAGGGGGAGGGTACGAGCAGTACTTC
CDR3: CASSLSWTGGGYEQYF

length: 13
J: TRBJ2-7
V: TRBV12-2
D: NA
size: NA
DNA: TGTGCAAGTTCGACTAGTTGTCGGTACGAGCAGTACTTC
CDR3: CASSTSCRYEQYF

length: 15
J: TRBJ2-1
V: TRBV19
D: NA
size: NA
DNA: TGTGCCAGTAGTATTTCGAGTCGGTTTAGCGATGAGCAGTTCTTC
CDR3: CASSISSRFSDEQFF

length: 11
J: TRBJ1-1
V: TRBV30
D: NA
size: medium-sized
DNA: TGTGCCTGGTTAGAGAACACTGAAGCTTTCTTT
CDR3: CAWLENTEAFF

length: 14
J: TRBJ1-1
V: TRBV6-5
D: TRBD1
size: NA
DNA: TGTGCCAGCAGTTTGGGACAGGCTTACACTGAAGCTTTCTTT
CDR3: CASSLGQAYTEAFF

length: 12
J: TRBJ1-4
V: TRBV4-2
D: NA
size: few
DNA: TGTGCCAGCAGCCAAGACACAGAAAAACTGTTTTTT
CDR3: CASSQDTEKLFF

length: 14
J: TRBJ2-2
V: TRBV5-5
D: TRBD1
size: NA
DNA: TGTGCCAGCAGCCAAGGACAGGGCACCGGGGAGCTGTTTTTT
CDR3: CASSQGQGTGELFF

length: 14
J: TRBJ2-7
V: TRBV10-3
D: NA
size: NA
DNA: TGTGCCATCAGTGAATCAACAGGGCCGGATGAGCAGTACTTC
CDR3: CAISESTGPDEQYF

length: 14
J: TRBJ2-5
V: TRBV7-9
D: NA
size: NA
DNA: TGTGCCAGCAGCTTAGGAGGACTCGGGGAGACCCAGTACTTC
CDR3: CASSLGGLGETQYF

length: 15
J: TRBJ2-7
V: TRBV5-1
D: TRBD2
size: NA
DNA: TGCGCCAGCAGCTTGATTAGCGGGACCTCCTACGAGCAGTACTTC
CDR3: CASSLISGTSYEQYF

length: 13
J: TRBJ1-1
V: TRBV30
D: NA
size: NA
DNA: TGTGCCTGGAGGCTCCTGGGCAACACTGAAGCTTTCTTT
CDR3: CAWRLLGNTEAFF

length: 13
J: TRBJ2-1
V: TRBV10-3
D: TRBD2
size: once
DNA: TGTGCCATCATCGAAGCGGGAAGCAATGAGCAGTTCTTC
CDR3: CAIIEAGSNEQFF

length: 13
J: TRBJ1-5
V: TRBV10-3
D: TRBD1
size: NA
DNA: TGTGCCATCAGGGACAGGGGCGATCAGCCCCAGCATTTT
CDR3: CAIRDRGDQPQHF

length: 16
J: TRBJ1-3
V: TRBV10-3
D: TRBD1
size: NA
DNA: TGTGCCATCAGTTTCGCATCGACAGGGCCTGGAAACACCATATATTTT
CDR3: CAISFASTGPGNTIYF

length: 15
J: TRBJ2-5
V: TRBV5-1
D: TRBD1
size: NA
DNA: TGCGCCAGCTACCAAACAGGGGCCAACCAAGAGACCCAGTACTTC
CDR3: CASYQTGANQETQYF

length: 13
J: TRBJ2-5
V: TRBV19
D: NA
size: NA
DNA: TGTGCCAGTAGCCAGACTGCTGAGGAGACCCAGTACTTC
CDR3: CASSQTAEETQYF

length: 14
J: TRBJ1-1
V: TRBV7-3
D: NA
size: NA
DNA: TGTGCCAGCAGCTTAATAGGGGTTGACACTGAAGCTTTCTTT
CDR3: CASSLIGVDTEAFF

length: 14
J: TRBJ1-2
V: TRBV19
D: NA
size: NA
DNA: TGTGCCAGTAGTAGGGTCGGACTATGGCGTGGCTACACCTTC
CDR3: CASSRVGLWRGYTF